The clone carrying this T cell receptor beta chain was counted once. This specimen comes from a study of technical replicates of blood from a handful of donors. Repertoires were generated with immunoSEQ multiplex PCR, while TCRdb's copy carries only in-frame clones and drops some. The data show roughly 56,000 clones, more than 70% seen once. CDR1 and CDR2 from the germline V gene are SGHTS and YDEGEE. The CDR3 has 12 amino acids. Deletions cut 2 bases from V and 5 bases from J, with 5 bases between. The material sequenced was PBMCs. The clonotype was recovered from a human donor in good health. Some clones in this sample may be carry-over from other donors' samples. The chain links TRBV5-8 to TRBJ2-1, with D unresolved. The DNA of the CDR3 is TGTGCCAGCAGCTTTTCGGACAATGAGCAGTTCTTC. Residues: CASSFSDNEQFF.